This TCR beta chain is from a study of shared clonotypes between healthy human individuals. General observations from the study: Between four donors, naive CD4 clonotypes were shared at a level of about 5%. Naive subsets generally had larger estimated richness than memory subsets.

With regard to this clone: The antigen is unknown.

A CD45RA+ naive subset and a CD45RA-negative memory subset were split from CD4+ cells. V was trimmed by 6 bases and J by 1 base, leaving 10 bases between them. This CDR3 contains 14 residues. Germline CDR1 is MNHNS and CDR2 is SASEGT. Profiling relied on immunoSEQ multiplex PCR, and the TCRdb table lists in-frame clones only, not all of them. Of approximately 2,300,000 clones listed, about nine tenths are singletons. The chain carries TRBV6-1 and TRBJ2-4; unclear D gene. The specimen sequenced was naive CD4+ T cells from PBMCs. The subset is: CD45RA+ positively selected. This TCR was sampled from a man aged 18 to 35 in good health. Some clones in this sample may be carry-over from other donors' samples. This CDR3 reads CASRGIQAKNIQYF. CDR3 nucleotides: TGTGCCAGCAGGGGCATTCAGGCCAAAAACATTCAGTACTTC.